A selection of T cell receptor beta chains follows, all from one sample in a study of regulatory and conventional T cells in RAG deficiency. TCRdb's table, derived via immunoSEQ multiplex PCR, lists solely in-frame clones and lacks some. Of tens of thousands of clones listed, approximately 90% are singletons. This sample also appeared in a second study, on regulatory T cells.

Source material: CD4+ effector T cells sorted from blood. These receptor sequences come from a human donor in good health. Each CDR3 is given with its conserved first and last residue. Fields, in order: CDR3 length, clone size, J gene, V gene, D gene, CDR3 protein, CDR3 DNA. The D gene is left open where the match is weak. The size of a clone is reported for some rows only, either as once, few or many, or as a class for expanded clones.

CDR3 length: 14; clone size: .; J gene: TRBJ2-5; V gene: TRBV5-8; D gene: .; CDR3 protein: CASSSKGGEETQYF; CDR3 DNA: TGTGCCAGCAGCTCAAAGGGGGGGGAAGAGACCCAGTACTTC
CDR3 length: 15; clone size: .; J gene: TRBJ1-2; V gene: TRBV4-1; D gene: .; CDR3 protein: CASSQVEVLGYGYTF; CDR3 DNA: TGCGCCAGCAGCCAAGTGGAAGTGTTAGGTTATGGCTACACCTTC
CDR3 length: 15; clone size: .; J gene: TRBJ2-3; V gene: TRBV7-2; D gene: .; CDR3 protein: CASSPRIASTDTQYF; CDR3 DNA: TGTGCCAGCAGCCCTAGGATAGCTAGCACAGATACGCAGTATTTT
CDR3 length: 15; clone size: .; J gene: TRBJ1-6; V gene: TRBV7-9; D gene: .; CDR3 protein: CASSRMGGDNSPLHF; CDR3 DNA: TGTGCCAGCAGCCGCATGGGGGGGGATAATTCACCCCTCCACTTT
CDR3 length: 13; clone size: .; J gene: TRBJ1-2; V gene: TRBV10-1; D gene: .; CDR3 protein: CASSEAVNYGYTF; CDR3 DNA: TGCGCCAGCAGTGAGGCAGTAAACTATGGCTACACCTTC
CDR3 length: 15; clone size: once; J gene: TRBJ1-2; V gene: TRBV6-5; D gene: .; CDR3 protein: CASSYSGTQGYGYTF; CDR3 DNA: TGTGCCAGCAGTTACTCGGGGACCCAGGGGTATGGCTACACCTTC
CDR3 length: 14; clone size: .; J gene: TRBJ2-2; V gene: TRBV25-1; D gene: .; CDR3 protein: CASSVTGLTGELFF; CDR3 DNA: TGTGCCAGCAGTGTTACGGGGCTCACCGGGGAGCTGTTTTTT
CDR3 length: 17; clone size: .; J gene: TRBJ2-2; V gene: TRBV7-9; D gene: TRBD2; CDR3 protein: CASRKGPSGGNTGELFF; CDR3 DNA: TGTGCCAGCAGAAAAGGCCCTAGCGGGGGGAACACCGGGGAGCTGTTTTTT
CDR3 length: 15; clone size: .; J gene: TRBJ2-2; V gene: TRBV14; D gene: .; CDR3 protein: CASRPSGGPWGELFF; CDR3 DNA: TGTGCCAGCAGGCCTTCCGGAGGGCCGTGGGGGGAGCTGTTTTTT
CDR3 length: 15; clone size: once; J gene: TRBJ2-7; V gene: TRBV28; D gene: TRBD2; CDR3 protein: CASSLSLAGIYEQYF; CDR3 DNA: TGTGCCAGCAGTTTATCACTAGCGGGGATCTACGAGCAGTACTTC
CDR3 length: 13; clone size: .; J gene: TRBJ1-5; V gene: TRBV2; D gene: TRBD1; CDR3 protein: CASSVTGDQPQHF; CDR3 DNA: TGTGCCAGCAGTGTGACAGGGGATCAGCCCCAGCATTTT
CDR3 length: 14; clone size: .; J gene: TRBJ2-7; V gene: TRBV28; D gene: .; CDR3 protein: CASSLRNSRHEQYF; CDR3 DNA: TGTGCCAGCAGTTTAAGGAATTCCCGGCACGAGCAGTACTTC
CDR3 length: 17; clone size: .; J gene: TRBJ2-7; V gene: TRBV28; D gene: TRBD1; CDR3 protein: CASSLWPNRGPPYEQYF; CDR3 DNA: TGTGCCAGCAGTTTATGGCCCAACAGGGGGCCTCCCTACGAGCAGTACTTC
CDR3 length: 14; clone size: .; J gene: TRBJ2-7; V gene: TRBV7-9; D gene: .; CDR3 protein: CASSLGIVLHEQYF; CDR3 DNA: TGTGCCAGCAGCTTAGGGATTGTTCTGCACGAGCAGTACTTC
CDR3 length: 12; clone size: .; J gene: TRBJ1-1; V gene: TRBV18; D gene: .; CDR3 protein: CASSPQNTEAFF; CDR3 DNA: TGTGCCAGCTCACCACAGAACACTGAAGCTTTCTTT
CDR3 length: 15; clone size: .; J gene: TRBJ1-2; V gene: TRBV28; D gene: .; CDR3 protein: CASSPAGQGLYGYTF; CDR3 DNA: TGTGCCAGCAGTCCCGCGGGCCAGGGCCTTTATGGCTACACCTTC
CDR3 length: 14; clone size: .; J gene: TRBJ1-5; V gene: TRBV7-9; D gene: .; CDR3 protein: CASSTSEGNQPQHF; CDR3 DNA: TGTGCCAGCAGTACCTCGGAGGGCAATCAGCCCCAGCATTTT
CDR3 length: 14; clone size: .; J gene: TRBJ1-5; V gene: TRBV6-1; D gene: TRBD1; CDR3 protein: CASNLQGAWQPQHF; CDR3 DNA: TGTGCCAGCAACCTACAGGGGGCCTGGCAGCCCCAGCATTTT
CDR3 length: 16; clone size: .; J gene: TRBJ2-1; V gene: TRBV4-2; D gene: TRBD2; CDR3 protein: CASSQTSGGAYNEQFF; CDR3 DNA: TGTGCCAGCAGCCAAACTAGCGGGGGGGCATACAATGAGCAGTTCTTC
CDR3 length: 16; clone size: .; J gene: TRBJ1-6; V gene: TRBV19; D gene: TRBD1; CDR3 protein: CASSIRTGAYNSPLHF; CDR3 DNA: TGTGCCAGTAGTATCCGGACAGGTGCATATAATTCACCCCTCCACTTT
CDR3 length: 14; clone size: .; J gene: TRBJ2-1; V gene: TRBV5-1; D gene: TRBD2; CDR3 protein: CASSYELAGNEQFF; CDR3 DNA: TGCGCCAGCAGCTATGAACTAGCGGGCAATGAGCAGTTCTTC
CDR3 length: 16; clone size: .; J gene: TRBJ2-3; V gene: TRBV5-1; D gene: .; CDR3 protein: CASSLGQGGQKGTQYF; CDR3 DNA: TGCGCCAGCAGCTTGGGCCAGGGGGGACAAAAAGGCACGCAGTATTTT
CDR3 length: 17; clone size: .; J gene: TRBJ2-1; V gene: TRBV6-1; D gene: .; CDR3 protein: CASSGPEGWTDYNEQFF; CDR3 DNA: TGTGCCAGCAGTGGCCCCGAAGGGTGGACAGATTACAATGAGCAGTTCTTC
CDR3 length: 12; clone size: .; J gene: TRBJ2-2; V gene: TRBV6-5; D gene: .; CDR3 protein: CASSYYAGELFF; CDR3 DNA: TGTGCCAGCAGTTACTACGCCGGGGAGCTGTTTTTT
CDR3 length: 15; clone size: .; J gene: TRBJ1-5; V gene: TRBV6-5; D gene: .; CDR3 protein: CASSYIDTLGQPQHF; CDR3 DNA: TGTGCCAGCAGTTACATAGACACCCTAGGTCAGCCCCAGCATTTT
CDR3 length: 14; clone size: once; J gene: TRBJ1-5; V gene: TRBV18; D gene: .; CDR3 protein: CASSEGVLNQPQHF; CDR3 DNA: TGTGCCAGCTCAGAGGGTGTTCTAAATCAGCCCCAGCATTTT
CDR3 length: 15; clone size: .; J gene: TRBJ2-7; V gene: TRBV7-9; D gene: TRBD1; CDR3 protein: CASSSRDRGLYEQYF; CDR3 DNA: TGTGCCAGCAGCTCCCGGGACAGGGGGCTGTACGAGCAGTACTTC
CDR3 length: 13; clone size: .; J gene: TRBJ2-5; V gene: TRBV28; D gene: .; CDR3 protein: CATTIQPQETQYF; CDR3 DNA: TGTGCTACGACAATCCAGCCTCAAGAGACCCAGTACTTC
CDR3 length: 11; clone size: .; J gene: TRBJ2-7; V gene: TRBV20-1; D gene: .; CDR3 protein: CSALRPYEQYF; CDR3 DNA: TGCAGTGCTCTACGGCCCTACGAGCAGTACTTC
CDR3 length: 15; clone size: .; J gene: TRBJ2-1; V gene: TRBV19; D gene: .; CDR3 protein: CASSVGGETYNEQFF; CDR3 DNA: TGTGCCAGTAGTGTAGGGGGGGAGACCTACAATGAGCAGTTCTTC
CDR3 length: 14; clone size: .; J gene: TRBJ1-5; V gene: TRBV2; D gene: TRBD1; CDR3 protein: CASSLGTAELPQHF; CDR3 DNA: TGTGCCAGCAGCTTAGGGACAGCCGAACTGCCCCAGCATTTT
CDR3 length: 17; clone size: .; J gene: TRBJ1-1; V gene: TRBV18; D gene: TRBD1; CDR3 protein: CASSPPGQGMVNTEAFF; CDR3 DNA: TGTGCCAGCTCACCACCCGGACAGGGGATGGTGAACACTGAAGCTTTCTTT
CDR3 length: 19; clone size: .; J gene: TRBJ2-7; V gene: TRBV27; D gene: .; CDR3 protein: CASSPRPVADPFPTYEQYF; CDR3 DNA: TGTGCCAGCAGTCCACGTCCGGTAGCGGATCCTTTTCCAACGTACGAGCAGTACTTC
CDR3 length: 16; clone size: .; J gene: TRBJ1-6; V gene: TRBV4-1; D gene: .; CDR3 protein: CASSPDPIFYNSPLHF; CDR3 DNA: TGCGCCAGCAGCCCGGACCCGATATTCTATAATTCACCCCTCCACTTT
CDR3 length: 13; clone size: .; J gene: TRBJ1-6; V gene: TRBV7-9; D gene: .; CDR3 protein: CASSQGQDSPLHF; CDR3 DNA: TGTGCCAGCAGCCAGGGGCAGGATTCACCCCTCCACTTT
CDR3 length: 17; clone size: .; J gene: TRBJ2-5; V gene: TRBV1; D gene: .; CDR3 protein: CTSSQLTSGGKKETQYF; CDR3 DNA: TGCACCAGCAGCCAGCTTACTAGCGGGGGAAAAAAAGAGACCCAGTACTTC
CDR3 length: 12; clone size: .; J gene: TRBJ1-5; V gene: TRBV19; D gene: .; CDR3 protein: CASSNGWMPQHF; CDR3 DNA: TGTGCCAGTAGTAATGGATGGATGCCCCAGCATTTT
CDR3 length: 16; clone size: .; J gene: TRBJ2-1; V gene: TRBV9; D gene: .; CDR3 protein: CASSAGGQPRRSEQFF; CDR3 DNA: TGTGCCAGCAGCGCCGGAGGACAGCCAAGGCGCAGTGAGCAGTTCTTC
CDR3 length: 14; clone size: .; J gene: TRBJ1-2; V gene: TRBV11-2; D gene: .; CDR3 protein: CASSLVVGSYGYTF; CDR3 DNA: TGTGCCAGCAGCTTAGTCGTGGGGTCCTATGGCTACACCTTC
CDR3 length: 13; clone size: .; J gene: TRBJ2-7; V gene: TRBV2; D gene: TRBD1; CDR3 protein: CASSVTQGTEQYF; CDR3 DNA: TGTGCCAGCAGTGTCACACAGGGGACCGAGCAGTACTTC
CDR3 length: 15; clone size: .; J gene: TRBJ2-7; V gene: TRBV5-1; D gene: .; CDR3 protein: CASSLGGVLSYEQYF; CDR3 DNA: TGCGCCAGCAGCTTAGGGGGGGTTCTATCCTACGAGCAGTACTTC
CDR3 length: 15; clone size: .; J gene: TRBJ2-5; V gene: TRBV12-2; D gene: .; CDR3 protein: CASRLTRGGQETQYF; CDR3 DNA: TGTGCAAGTCGCCTAACTCGAGGAGGGCAAGAGACCCAGTACTTC
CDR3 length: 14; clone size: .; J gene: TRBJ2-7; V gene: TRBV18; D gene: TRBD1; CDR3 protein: CASSPRQGVVEQYF; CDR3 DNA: TGTGCCAGCTCACCACGACAGGGAGTAGTCGAGCAGTACTTC
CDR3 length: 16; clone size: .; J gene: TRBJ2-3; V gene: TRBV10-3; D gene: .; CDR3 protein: CAIKGRETTGTDTQYF; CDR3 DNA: TGTGCCATCAAGGGGCGAGAAACAACGGGCACAGATACGCAGTATTTT
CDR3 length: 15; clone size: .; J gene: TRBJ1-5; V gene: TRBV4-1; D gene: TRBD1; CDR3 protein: CASSPAGQLNQPQHF; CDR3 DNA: TGCGCCAGCAGCCCCGCGGGACAGCTCAATCAGCCCCAGCATTTT
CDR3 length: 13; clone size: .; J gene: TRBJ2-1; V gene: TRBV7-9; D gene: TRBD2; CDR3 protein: CASILAGKGEQFF; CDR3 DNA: TGTGCCAGCATTTTAGCGGGAAAGGGTGAGCAGTTCTTC
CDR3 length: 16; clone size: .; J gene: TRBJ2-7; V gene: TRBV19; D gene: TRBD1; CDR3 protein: CASSNTRQGLTYEQYF; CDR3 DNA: TGTGCCAGTAGCAATACTAGACAGGGGCTAACCTACGAGCAGTACTTC
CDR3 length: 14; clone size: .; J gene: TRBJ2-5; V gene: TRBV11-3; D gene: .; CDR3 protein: CASSLGTGRVTQYF; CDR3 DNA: TGTGCCAGCAGCTTAGGTACGGGGCGAGTGACCCAGTACTTC
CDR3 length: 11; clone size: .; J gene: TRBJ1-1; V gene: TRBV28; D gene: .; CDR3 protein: CASRVEAEAFF; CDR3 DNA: TGTGCCAGCAGGGTGGAGGCTGAAGCTTTCTTT